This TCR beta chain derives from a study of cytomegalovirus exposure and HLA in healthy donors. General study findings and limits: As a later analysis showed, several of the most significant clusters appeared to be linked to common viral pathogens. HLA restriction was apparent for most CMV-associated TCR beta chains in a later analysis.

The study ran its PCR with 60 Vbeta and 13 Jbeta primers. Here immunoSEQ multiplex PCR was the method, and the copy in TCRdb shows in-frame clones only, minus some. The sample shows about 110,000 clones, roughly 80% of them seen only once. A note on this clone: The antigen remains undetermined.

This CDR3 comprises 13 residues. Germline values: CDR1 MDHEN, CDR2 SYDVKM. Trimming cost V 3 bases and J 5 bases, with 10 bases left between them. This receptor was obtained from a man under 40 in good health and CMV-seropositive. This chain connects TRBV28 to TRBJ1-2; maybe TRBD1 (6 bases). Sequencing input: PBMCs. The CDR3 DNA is TGTGCCAGCAGTTTGGCAGGGGCTTATGGCTACACCTTC. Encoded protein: CASSLAGAYGYTF.